This T cell receptor (beta chain) emerged from a study of blood T cells in healthy people across ages. A few counts support this clonotype. Its antigen is undetermined. A J-beta primer mix and a sample-barcoded 5' primer were used in a second PCR of about 6 to 12 cycles. Each sample provided no less than 3 million CDR3-containing paired-end reads. TCRdb re-called the 5' RACE reads through MiXCR, storing one row per CDR3 protein. The sample shows hundreds of thousands of distinct CDR3 sequences, around 45% of them seen only once. Study findings and constraints: Donor CMV status, an unknown factor, possibly confounded changes in expanded clonotypes. The study found more naive CD4+ cells and higher diversity in long-lived than aged donors. PBMCs that were unsorted prevented a conclusive naive versus antigen-experienced comparison.

The CDR3 is made up of 15 amino acids. J gave up 6 bases and V 2 bases, and 6 bases lay outside the gene matches. Germline loops: CDR1 LNHNV, CDR2 YYDKDF (reference sequence). The sequencing sample was made of blood. This TCR derives from a woman aged 55-69 years in good health. V gene TRBV15 combines with J gene TRBJ2-1; 8 nucleotides align to TRBD2. The CDR3 protein is CATSRPGLATNEQFF. CDR3 nucleotides: TGTGCCACCAGCAGACCCGGACTAGCCACCAATGAGCAGTTCTTC.